This is a list of T cell receptor beta chains from one sample in a study of PD-1 blockade in classical Hodgkin lymphoma. Profiling relied on immunoSEQ multiplex PCR, and the TCRdb table lists in-frame clones only, not all of them. This sample carries about 32,000 clones, about 85% of them seen once, and the ten largest clones take roughly 1.2%. The sample taken for sequencing was CD4+ T cells from blood. These receptors came from a human donor with classical Hodgkin lymphoma. The conserved cysteine and the conserved F or W are not part of the CDR3 here.

>TRBJ1-2|TRBV27
ASSPRAGTIEYGYT
>TRBJ1-1|TRBV6-1
ASSARTGGRTEAF
>TRBJ2-1|TRBV4-1
ASSQVGQAWNEQF
>TRBJ2-7|TRBV2
ASSVMVSSYEQY
>TRBJ2-1|TRBV9
ASSVSGFESNEQF
>TRBJ1-4|TRBV6-5
ASSSGEKLF
>TRBJ1-1|TRBV25-1
ASTPGTEAF
>TRBJ1-2|TRBV27
ASSPRTGGPSSGYT
>TRBJ1-1|TRBV28
ASTLHTGAGYTEAF
>TRBJ2-5|TRBV14
ASRRTGVTEETQY
>TRBJ1-2|TRBV11-2
ASSQYFGGYT
>TRBJ2-7|TRBV5-1
ASSIAPSGSPYEQY
>TRBJ1-1|TRBV19
ASTSGRGAF
>TRBJ2-1|TRBV5-1
ASSPQGSYNEQF
>TRBJ1-5|TRBV19
ASSGGWGAGNQPQH
>TRBJ2-7|TRBV2
ASGLSSATLYEQY
>TRBJ2-7|TRBV27
ASSPGVTYEQY
>TRBJ1-2|TRBV11-2
ASSGGGGYGYT
>TRBJ1-2|TRBV5-4
ASSLDGAPGYT
>TRBJ1-4|TRBV4-1
ASSQDEAATNEKLF
>TRBJ2-6|TRBV11-3
ASLQGPGANVLT
>TRBJ1-3|TRBV5-4
ASSEVAGTFPGNTIY
>TRBJ2-3|TRBV5-4
ASSFASGRPTDTQY
>TRBJ2-5|TRBV6-1
ASSEDRGRQETQY
>TRBJ1-2|TRBV6-6
ASTIAGYGYT
>TRBJ1-5|TRBV27
ASSAQGGRNQPQH
>TRBJ2-5|TRBV30
AWSRRSQETQY
>TRBJ2-5|TRBV9
ASSVGEGLAGVRETQY
>TRBJ1-4|TRBV27
ASSLQAGEQGGEKLF
>TRBJ1-4|TRBV15
ATSRWKGDSGGEKLF
>TRBJ1-4|TRBV18
ASSPGAGSGEKLF
>TRBJ1-2|TRBV7-9
ASSLETANYGYT
>TRBJ2-7|TRBV5-4
ASSLIIREIVREQY
>TRBJ1-2|TRBV6-5
ASSYSHVSNYGYT
>TRBJ2-5|TRBV5-4
ASSLLGQFQETQY
>TRBJ2-2|TRBV5-5
ASSLDVRDRRLF
>TRBJ2-1|TRBV20-1
SARDKNEQF
>TRBJ1-1|TRBV18
ASSLTRGTNTEAF
>TRBJ1-2|TRBV30
AWGTGMGYGYT
>TRBJ2-1|TRBV9
ASSALDRGHNEQF
>TRBJ2-5|TRBV11-2
ASSLGSSGRETQY
>TRBJ2-6|TRBV5-1
ASSLAPQPGANVLT
>TRBJ1-2|TRBV7-2
ASSLALTQANYGYT